This T cell receptor beta chain was sequenced in a study of blood T cell repertoires in COVID-19. Per the original methods: From reference gene primer amplification, estimates of nucleated cell counts were derived. Some clones are missing from TCRdb's copy, which holds only in-frame ones; the method was immunoSEQ multiplex PCR. Clone size and the V and J calls come from that table; the DNA yielded D and trimming. The table includes under 100,000 clones, about four fifths detected once. Germline loops: CDR1 SGHAT, CDR2 FQDESV (reference sequence). The CDR3 loop spans 12 amino acids. Trimming pared 0 bases from V and 6 bases from J, leaving 6 bases between. This clone has only one observation.

This TCR derives from a woman aged 40 to 50 with active or convalescent COVID-19. The specimen sequenced was peripheral blood. The chain uses TRBV11-1 and TRBJ2-7; D perhaps matches TRBD1 (6 bases). The CDR3 region has the DNA TGTGCCAGCAGCTTAGCAGGGGGCGAGCAGTACTTC. Protein: CASSLAGGEQYF. The whole variable domain, filled in from reference TRBV11-1 and TRBJ2-7, reads EAEVAQSPRYKITEKSQAVAFWCDPISGHATLYWYRQILGQGPELLVQFQDESVVDDSQLPKDRFSAERLKGVDSTLKIQPAELGDSAMYLCASSLAGGEQYFGPGTRLTVT.